This is a list of T cell receptor beta chains from one sample in a study of tumour-infiltrating T cells in Burkitt lymphoma. Sequencing used immunoSEQ multiplex PCR; TCRdb keeps in-frame clones, though not all of them. The repertoire has fewer than 3,000 clones, more than 13% of them found once; the top ten carry 3% to 4%. The specimen was tumor tissue. These receptors were taken from a human donor with Burkitt lymphoma. Each CDR3 is given with its conserved first and last residue. Each record gives: D gene, J gene, clone size, V gene, CDR3 protein, CDR3 DNA. A D gene is named only where the DNA matches it firmly. Expanded clones are given a class, and other clones once, few, many or no size at all.

NA TRBJ1-6 NA TRBV6-5 CASRIGGRNSPLHF TGTGCCAGCAGAATAGGGGGACGAAATTCACCCCTCCACTTT
NA TRBJ1-5 NA TRBV19 CASSIRGSGNQPQHF TGTGCCAGTAGTATCAGGGGCTCGGGCAATCAGCCCCAGCATTTT
TRBD2 TRBJ2-5 NA TRBV28 CASSSLRGGSIAETQYF TGTGCCAGCAGCTCTTTAAGGGGCGGGAGTATTGCTGAGACCCAGTACTTC
NA TRBJ1-1 few TRBV5-8 CASSTRHDTEAFF TGTGCCAGCAGCACCAGACACGACACTGAAGCTTTCTTT
NA TRBJ2-7 NA TRBV2 CASSDLGTFYEQYF TGTGCCAGCAGTGATCTTGGAACTTTCTACGAGCAGTACTTC
NA TRBJ2-5 NA TRBV7-2 CASSLGRETQYF TGTGCCAGCAGCTTAGGGAGGGAGACCCAGTACTTC
NA TRBJ1-2 NA TRBV18 CASSPRVVYGYIF TGTGCCAGCTCACCACGAGTAGTCTATGGCTACATCTTC
NA TRBJ2-2 NA TRBV30 CAWGRVRNTGELFF TGTGCCTGGGGAAGGGTCAGGAACACCGGGGAGCTGTTTTTT
TRBD2 TRBJ2-7 few TRBV19 CASSIGLREGLYEQYF TGTGCCAGTAGTATAGGGCTACGGGAGGGCCTATACGAGCAGTACTTC
TRBD2 TRBJ2-7 NA TRBV7-8 CASSPRISGRAKSYEQYF TGTGCCAGCAGCCCTCGGATTAGCGGGAGGGCCAAGTCCTACGAGCAGTACTTC
NA TRBJ1-2 NA TRBV11-2 CASSYLGGPAEVGYTF TGTGCCAGCAGCTACCTCGGGGGGCCTGCGGAGGTGGGGTACACCTTC
NA TRBJ2-2 NA TRBV11-2 CASSLDGQRFTGELFF TGTGCCAGCAGCTTAGATGGGCAGCGGTTCACCGGGGAGCTGTTTTTT
NA TRBJ2-3 NA TRBV5-1 CASSFNRAPRQTDTQYF TGCGCCAGCAGCTTCAATAGGGCCCCCCGACAAACAGATACGCAGTATTTT
NA TRBJ2-3 few TRBV4-3 CASSQDIASRADTQYF TGCGCCAGCAGCCAAGATATCGCTAGCCGCGCAGATACGCAGTATTTT
NA TRBJ1-2 few TRBV9 CASSVGSSYTF TGTGCCAGCAGCGTGGGTAGTAGCTACACCTTC
NA TRBJ1-1 few TRBV29-1 CSVVTARGTEAFF TGCAGCGTCGTCACCGCCAGGGGAACTGAAGCTTTCTTT
NA TRBJ1-6 few TRBV30 CAWSVGAEGSYNSPLHF TGTGCCTGGAGTGTCGGGGCGGAGGGCTCCTATAATTCACCCCTCCACTTT
NA TRBJ1-6 few TRBV5-5 CASSLGYGSPLHF TGTGCCAGCAGCTTGGGTTACGGGTCACCCCTCCACTTT
TRBD2 TRBJ2-3 NA TRBV23-1 CASSQLAGGDTDTQYF TGCGCCAGCAGTCAACTAGCGGGGGGGGACACAGATACGCAGTATTTT
NA TRBJ2-1 NA TRBV7-2 CASSLGRGSNEQFF TGTGCCAGCAGCTTGGGCAGGGGATCCAATGAGCAGTTCTTC
TRBD1 TRBJ2-7 NA TRBV5-1 CASSRDRGSYEQYF TGCGCCAGCAGCCGGGACAGGGGGTCCTACGAGCAGTACTTC
TRBD2 TRBJ2-4 NA TRBV11-2 CASSQGEGLAKNIQYF TGTGCCAGCAGTCAAGGGGAGGGGTTAGCCAAAAACATTCAGTACTTC
TRBD2 TRBJ2-5 NA TRBV7-6 CASSLGGGQETQYF TGTGCCAGCAGCTTAGGGGGAGGGCAAGAGACCCAGTACTTC
NA TRBJ1-2 few TRBV5-6 CASSFGAFQGTYGYTF TGTGCCAGCAGCTTTGGGGCTTTTCAGGGCACCTATGGCTACACCTTC
NA TRBJ2-7 NA TRBV6-1 CASSEPLPGHSYEQYF TGTGCCAGCAGTGAACCCCTTCCGGGACACTCCTACGAGCAGTACTTC
NA TRBJ2-3 NA TRBV28 CASSFLSGTDTQYF TGTGCCAGCAGTTTTTTGAGCGGCACAGATACGCAGTATTTT
NA TRBJ2-3 few TRBV11-3 CASSPVGGGRDTQYF TGTGCCAGCAGCCCAGTGGGAGGGGGAAGAGATACGCAGTATTTT
NA TRBJ2-7 few TRBV4-1 CASSQDPGQDEQYF TGCGCCAGCAGCCAAGATCCTGGCCAGGATGAGCAGTACTTC
NA TRBJ2-3 few TRBV30 CAGRRGGSTDTQYF TGTGCCGGACGGAGGGGCGGGAGCACAGATACGCAGTATTTT
NA TRBJ2-7 NA TRBV6-1 CASSVLGSSSYEQYF TGTGCCAGCAGTGTACTAGGGTCCAGCTCCTACGAGCAGTACTTC
NA TRBJ2-5 NA TRBV9 CASSVVSQETQYF TGTGCCAGCAGCGTAGTGTCCCAAGAGACCCAGTACTTC
NA TRBJ2-7 NA TRBV11-2 CASSLISYEQYF TGTGCCAGCAGCCTCATATCCTACGAGCAGTACTTC
NA TRBJ2-1 few TRBV6-5 CVSSPRRAKFNEQFF TGTGTCAGCAGTCCCCGGAGGGCCAAATTCAATGAGCAGTTCTTC
NA TRBJ1-1 NA TRBV4-3 CASSQFRGTEAFF TGCGCCAGCAGCCAATTTAGGGGTACTGAAGCTTTCTTT
NA TRBJ2-3 few TRBV27 CASSPLGERADTQYF TGTGCCAGCAGTCCGCTCGGGGAGCGCGCAGATACGCAGTATTTT
NA TRBJ2-1 few TRBV27 CASSIRGVEQFF TGTGCCAGCAGCATAAGGGGGGTTGAGCAGTTCTTC
NA TRBJ1-2 NA TRBV9 CASSVPGIDGYTF TGTGCCAGCAGCGTACCGGGAATAGATGGCTACACCTTC
NA TRBJ2-1 few TRBV6-5 CASSYSDSSNEQFF TGTGCCAGCAGTTATTCGGACTCCTCGAATGAGCAGTTCTTC
TRBD1 TRBJ2-7 few TRBV7-9 CASTNPTGGQGSGEQYF TGTGCCAGCACCAACCCGACCGGGGGACAGGGTTCTGGGGAGCAGTACTTC
NA TRBJ1-4 NA TRBV1 CTSSQGWGTPQEKLFF TGCACCAGCAGCCAAGGATGGGGGACACCACAAGAAAAACTGTTTTTT
NA TRBJ1-1 NA TRBV5-1 CASSLDRGNTKAFF TGCGCCAGCAGCTTGGATCGGGGGAACACTAAAGCTTTCTTT
NA TRBJ1-1 NA TRBV23-1 CASSQSRERKRNEAFF TGCGCCAGCAGTCAATCGCGGGAAAGGAAGAGGAATGAAGCTTTCTTT
NA TRBJ2-7 few TRBV5-6 CASSLRSNAYEQYF TGTGCCAGCAGCTTGCGGTCAAATGCCTACGAGCAGTACTTC
NA TRBJ2-3 NA TRBV27 CASTPKGVLSTDTQYF TGTGCCAGCACCCCCAAGGGGGTCCTTAGCACAGATACGCAGTATTTT
NA TRBJ2-5 NA TRBV5-8 CASSSGTLPLYPGETQYF TGTGCCAGCAGTTCTGGGACTCTCCCGCTCTATCCCGGGGAGACCCAGTACTTC
NA TRBJ2-1 NA TRBV29-1 CSARWSVEQFF TGCAGCGCCCGCTGGAGCGTCGAGCAGTTCTTC
NA TRBJ2-4 NA TRBV21-1 CASSPGREPTLAKNIQYF TGTGCCAGCTCCCCGGGACGCGAGCCGACACTAGCCAAAAACATTCAGTACTTC
NA TRBJ1-1 NA TRBV7-8 CASSSTSSEAFF TGTGCCAGCAGCTCAACCTCAAGTGAAGCTTTCTTT
NA TRBJ2-7 NA TRBV2 CASSKPHQGSYEQYF TGTGCCAGCAGTAAGCCCCACCAGGGTTCCTACGAGCAGTACTTC
NA TRBJ2-3 few TRBV5-8 CASSLGLGTDTQYF TGTGCCAGCAGCTTGGGACTTGGAACAGATACGCAGTATTTT
TRBD2 TRBJ2-2 few TRBV28 CASSLGGGTGELFF TGTGCCAGCAGTTTAGGGGGGGGCACCGGGGAGCTGTTTTTT
NA TRBJ2-7 NA TRBV28 CASSSLPGYQYF TGTGCCAGCAGTTCACTTCCAGGGTACCAGTACTTC
NA TRBJ1-3 NA TRBV7-2 CASSPLRTEGRNTIYF TGTGCCAGCAGCCCATTAAGGACAGAGGGCCGAAACACCATATATTTT
NA TRBJ2-1 NA TRBV10-3 CAIRESSSNEQFF TGTGCCATCAGAGAATCGAGTTCCAATGAGCAGTTCTTC
NA TRBJ2-1 few TRBV9 CASSPLRDEQFF TGTGCCAGCAGCCCGCTCCGGGATGAGCAGTTCTTC
TRBD2 TRBJ2-3 few TRBV19 CASKSSGTSLDTQYF TGTGCCAGTAAGTCCAGCGGGACGTCTCTCGATACGCAGTATTTT
NA TRBJ2-2 NA TRBV29-1 CSVSRGHTGYLNTGELFF TGCAGCGTATCGCGTGGGCATACAGGATACCTAAACACCGGGGAGCTATTTTTT